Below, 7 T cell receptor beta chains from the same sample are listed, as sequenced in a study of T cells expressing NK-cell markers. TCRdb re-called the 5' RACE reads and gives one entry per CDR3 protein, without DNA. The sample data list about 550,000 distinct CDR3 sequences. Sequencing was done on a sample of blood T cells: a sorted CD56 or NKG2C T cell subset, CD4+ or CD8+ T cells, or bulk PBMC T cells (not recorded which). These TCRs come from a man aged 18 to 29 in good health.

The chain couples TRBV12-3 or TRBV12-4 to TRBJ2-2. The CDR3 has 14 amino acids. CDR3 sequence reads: CASSKDSEPGELFF.

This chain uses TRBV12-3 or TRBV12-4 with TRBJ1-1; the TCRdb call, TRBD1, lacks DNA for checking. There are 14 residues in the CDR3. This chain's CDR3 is CASSQGVGGTEAFF.

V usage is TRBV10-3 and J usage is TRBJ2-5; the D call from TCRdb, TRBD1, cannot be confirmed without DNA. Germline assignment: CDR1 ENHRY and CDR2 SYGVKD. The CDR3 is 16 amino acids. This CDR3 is CAISGDSGTGKETQYF.

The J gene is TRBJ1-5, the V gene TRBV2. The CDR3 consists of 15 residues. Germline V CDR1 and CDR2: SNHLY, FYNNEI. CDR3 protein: CASSDSGLSNQPQHF.

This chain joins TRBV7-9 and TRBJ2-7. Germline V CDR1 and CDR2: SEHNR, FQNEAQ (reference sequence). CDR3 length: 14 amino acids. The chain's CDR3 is CASSLRQQGYEQYF.

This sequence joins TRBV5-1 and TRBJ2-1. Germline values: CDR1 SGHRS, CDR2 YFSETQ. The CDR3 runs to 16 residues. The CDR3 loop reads CASSLDSSYSYNEQFF.

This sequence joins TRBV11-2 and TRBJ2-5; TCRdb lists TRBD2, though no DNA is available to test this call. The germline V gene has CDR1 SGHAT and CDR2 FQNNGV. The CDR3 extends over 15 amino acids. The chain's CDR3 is CASSLVVATYETQYF.